This passage covers 27 T cell receptor beta chains from one sample sequenced in a study of response to subunit inactivated influenza vaccine. TCRdb passed the RT-PCR reads through MiXCR, listing each CDR3 protein once. The repertoire holds roughly 290,000 distinct CDR3 sequences, with roughly 22% as singletons. The input for sequencing was PBMCs from blood, taken about 20 months after vaccination. These TCRs come from a man aged 45 to 70 who received an inactivated influenza vaccine.

The V gene is TRBV7-2, the J gene TRBJ1-4; D gene unclear. The CDR3 loop spans 15 amino acids. V shed 0 bases and J shed 5 bases, with 10 bases lying between them. Germline-derived CDR1 and CDR2 are SGHTA and FQGNSA. The CDR3 protein is CASSLASSWNEKLFF. As DNA, the CDR3 is TGTGCCAGCAGCTTAGCCTCCAGCTGGAATGAAAAACTGTTTTTT.

The CDR3 spells CASSEDRGREKLFF. CDR3 DNA: TGTGCCAGCAGTGAAGACAGGGGGCGAGAAAAACTGTTTTTT. The genes are TRBV2 and TRBJ1-4; 9 bases match TRBD1. Germline loops: CDR1 SNHLY, CDR2 FYNNEI. CDR3 size: 14 residues. J lost 8 bases, V lost 1 base, and 2 bases had no gene match.

The CDR3 sequence is CAIKGGSSYEQYF. CDR3 coding DNA: TGTGCCATCAAGGGCGGGAGCTCCTACGAGCAGTACTTC. The rearrangement links TRBV10-3 to TRBJ2-7, with 7 bases fitting TRBD2. The germline gives CDR1 ENHRY, CDR2 SYGVKD. The J segment lost 0 bases and the V segment lost 7 bases, leaving 3 bases of the junction unmatched. This CDR3 region has 13 residues.

This chain joins TRBV10-3 and TRBJ1-5, with no clear D. From germline, CDR1 is ENHRY and CDR2 SYGVKD. V was cut by 0 bases and J by 7 bases, with 10 bases left in between. The CDR3 length is 14 residues. The CDR3 reads CAISESGSSQPQHF. The CDR3 nucleotides read TGTGCCATCAGTGAGTCTGGATCCAGCCAGCCCCAGCATTTT.

This clonotype was seen repeatedly, ten times or more. The chain recombines TRBV5-1 with TRBJ1-2, with 8 bases fitting TRBD1. The J segment lost 4 bases and the V segment lost 0 bases, leaving 5 bases of the junction unmatched. This CDR3 has 15 amino acids. CDR1 SGHRS and CDR2 YFSETQ come from the germline V gene. The CDR3 protein is CASSLGQGFSYGYTF. The DNA of the CDR3 is TGCGCCAGCAGCTTGGGACAGGGGTTCAGCTATGGCTACACCTTC.

This clonotype was counted only a few times. The chain couples TRBV20-1 to TRBJ2-3, with 9 bases fitting TRBD2. This CDR3 spans 15 amino acids. The J segment lost 2 bases and the V segment lost 3 bases, leaving 6 bases of the junction unmatched. The germline V gene has CDR1 DFQATT and CDR2 SNEGSKA (reference sequence). CDR3 loop: CSARGSGGPTDTQYF. In DNA, the CDR3 is TGCAGTGCTAGGGGTAGCGGGGGACCCACAGATACGCAGTATTTT.

In its sample, this clonotype was seen a few times. The rearrangement uses TRBV20-1 and TRBJ2-1, with 8 bases identical to TRBD2. The CDR3 extends over 15 amino acids. V shed 1 base, J shed 2 bases, and the junction held 4 bases outside the gene matches. CDR1 and CDR2 (germline): DFQATT, SNEGSKA (reference sequence). The CDR3 DNA reads as TGCAGTGCTAGAGTTGGGCGGGGGGCCTACAATGAGCAGTTCTTC. The encoded protein is CSARVGRGAYNEQFF.

The chain has TRBV4-3 and TRBJ2-3, with D unclear. The CDR3 consists of 15 residues. V shed 1 base and J shed 4 bases, with 12 bases lying between them. Germline V gives CDR1 LGHNA, CDR2 YSLEER. The CDR3 DNA sequence: TGCGCCAGCAGCCAAGGGAATAACGGCGCAGATACGCAGTATTTT. It translates to CASSQGNNGADTQYF.

The chain carries TRBV12-3 or TRBV12-4 and TRBJ2-5; D may be TRBD1 (6 bases). V lost 5 bases, J lost 4 bases, and 11 bases lay in between. The CDR3 is 13 amino acids. CDR3 DNA sequence: TGTGCCAGCAGTCCGGTAGGGGGAGAGACCCAGTACTTC. Translated: CASSPVGGETQYF.

This sequence joins TRBV6-6 and TRBJ2-7; D not resolved. Germline assignment: CDR1 MNHNY and CDR2 SVGAGI (reference sequence). With 6 bases removed from V and 4 bases from J, the gap between germline ends came to 13 bases. The length of the CDR3 is 13 residues. CDR3 in amino acids: CASSPPEHYEQYF. The CDR3 coding sequence is TGTGCCAGCAGCCCGCCGGAACATTACGAGCAGTACTTC.

CDR3 DNA: TGTGCCAGCAGCTTAGTTGGCTTCGCTTACTACAATGAGCAGTTCTTC. It yields the protein CASSLVGFAYYNEQFF. This sequence joins TRBV7-2 and TRBJ2-1; D ambiguous. CDR3 size: 16 residues. The ends were cut back, 1 base at V and 3 bases at J, with 13 bases in the middle. Germline-derived CDR1 and CDR2 are SGHTA and FQGNSA.

This chain links TRBV6-2 or TRBV6-3 with TRBJ2-7, with a tentative D call TRBD2 (6 bases). Trimming left V 2 bases short and J 0 bases short, with 14 bases between. The CDR3 consists of 16 residues. Germline V gene lookup returns CDR1 MNHEY and CDR2 SVGEGT. CDR3 in DNA: TGTGCCAGCAGTTACGGGCTAGCGAGGAGCTCCTACGAGCAGTACTTC. Its translation is CASSYGLARSSYEQYF.

V and J are TRBV7-6 and TRBJ1-2; TRBD1 matches 7 bases. The CDR3 extends over 16 amino acids. Germline CDR1 is SGHVS and CDR2 is FNYEAQ. V lost 5 bases, J lost 0 bases, and 9 bases stayed unmatched. CDR3 in DNA: TGTGCCAGCAGCCCAGAACAGGGGCGTACTAACTATGGCTACACCTTC. This translates into CASSPEQGRTNYGYTF.

This clonotype showed up just a few times. The V gene is TRBV9, the J gene TRBJ2-2, with TRBD2 matching over 8 bases. The trim removed 4 bases at V and 2 bases at J, leaving 7 bases unmatched. The germline CDR1 and CDR2 sequences are SGDLS and YYNGEE. This CDR3 spans 16 amino acids. The CDR3 here is CASSREGSANTGELFF. The CDR3 DNA is TGTGCCAGCAGCCGGGAGGGTAGCGCCAACACCGGGGAGCTGTTTTTT.

V and J are TRBV7-6 and TRBJ2-7; 8 bases agree with TRBD1. The CDR3 has 16 amino acids. V gave up 0 bases and J gave up 4 bases; unmatched junction bases: 8. Germline V gene sequence: CDR1 SGHVS, CDR2 FNYEAQ. This CDR3 reads CASSLAAWTGQYEQYF. The CDR3 DNA reads TGTGCCAGCAGCTTAGCGGCTTGGACAGGGCAATACGAGCAGTACTTC.

This clonotype was counted a few times. CDR3 protein: CATSTGTGRHGYTF. CDR3 coding DNA: TGTGCCACCAGCACGGGGACAGGGAGACATGGCTACACCTTC. V usage is TRBV15 and J usage is TRBJ1-2, with 9 bases lining up with TRBD1. After removal of 4 bases from V and 6 bases from J, the junction contained 6 bases not matched to a gene. CDR3 size: 14 residues. Looked up from germline, CDR1 is LNHNV and CDR2 is YYDKDF (reference sequence).

V gene TRBV9 combines with J gene TRBJ2-7; perhaps TRBD2 as D (5 bases). Germline V gene sequence: CDR1 SGDLS, CDR2 YYNGEE. V lost 5 bases to trimming and J lost 0 bases, with 15 bases between them. The CDR3 totals 15 residues. CDR3 sequence reads: CASSQDLAASYEQYF. The CDR3 DNA reads TGTGCCAGCAGTCAAGACCTAGCAGCCTCCTACGAGCAGTACTTC.

V is TRBV6-2 or TRBV6-3 and J is TRBJ2-7; D unresolved. Deletions cut 5 bases from V and 2 bases from J, with 7 bases between. The CDR3 runs to 12 residues. Per germline, CDR1 MNHEY and CDR2 SVGEGT. The CDR3 here is CASSRQPYEQYF. The CDR3 bases are TGTGCCAGCAGTCGGCAACCCTACGAGCAGTACTTC.

A few counts support this clonotype. The chain couples TRBV28 to TRBJ1-3; 9 positions match TRBD1. With V trimmed by 5 bases and J by 1 base, 12 bases remained unmatched. CDR1 is MDHEN and CDR2 is SYDVKM in the germline V gene. The CDR3 sequence is 18 residues long. CDR3 in DNA: TGTGCCAGCAGTCCCGACCGGGACAGGGTAGTATCTGGAAACACCATATATTTT. It codes for CASSPDRDRVVSGNTIYF.

This clonotype was picked up many times. The chain is built from TRBV12-3 or TRBV12-4 and TRBJ1-4, with D tentatively TRBD1 (5 bases). The CDR3 covers 15 residues. The V gene lost 5 bases and the J gene lost 5 bases, with 15 bases spanning the gap. CDR3 region: CASSGPGRSNEKLFF. The CDR3, as DNA: TGTGCCAGCAGTGGCCCGGGACGGTCAAATGAAAAACTGTTTTTT.

There are a few counts of this clonotype. The chain combines TRBV20-1 with TRBJ1-5, with D perhaps TRBD1 (5 bases). Germline V gives CDR1 DFQATT, CDR2 SNEGSKA (reference sequence). The V gene lost 1 base and the J gene lost 8 bases, with 15 bases spanning the gap. The CDR3 consists of 14 residues. In DNA form, the CDR3 reads TGCAGTGCTAGAGTAACGGGGCGTAGGGAGCCCCAGCATTTT. It translates to CSARVTGRREPQHF.

The V gene is TRBV5-5, the J gene TRBJ1-3; D is undetermined. The CDR3 covers 17 residues. CDR1 and CDR2 from the germline V gene are SGHKS and YYEKEE (reference sequence). Trimming took off 4 bases at V and 0 bases at J, with 17 bases between the two ends. The CDR3 sequence is CASSPAAVHLSGNTIYF. The CDR3 DNA reads TGTGCCAGCAGCCCGGCAGCGGTCCACCTCTCTGGAAACACCATATATTTT. The full variable domain, completed using reference TRBV5-5 and TRBJ1-3, is DAGVTQSPTHLIKTRGQQVTLRCSPISGHKSVSWYQQVLGQGPQFIFQYYEKEERGRGNFPDRFSARQFPNYSSELNVNALLLGDSALYLCASSPAAVHLSGNTIYFGEGSWLTVV.

This clonotype was observed a handful of times. The chain carries TRBV15 and TRBJ2-3, with D possibly being TRBD2 (5 bases). Germline V gene data show CDR1 as LNHNV and CDR2 as YYDKDF (reference sequence). CDR3 length equals 16 residues. V was trimmed by 0 bases and J by 0 bases, leaving 10 bases between them. The CDR3 DNA follows: TGTGCCACCAGCAGAGATCAAGCGGCCAGCACAGATACGCAGTATTTT. This codes for CATSRDQAASTDTQYF. The variable domain in full, completed from reference TRBV15 and TRBJ2-3, reads DAMVIQNPRYQVTQFGKPVTLSCSQTLNHNVMYWYQQKSSQAPKLLFHYYDKDFNNEADTPDNFQSRRPNTSFCFLDIRSPGLGDTAMYLCATSRDQAASTDTQYFGPGTRLTVL.

The chain is built from TRBV7-2 and TRBJ2-1; no firm D call. The CDR3 extends over 14 amino acids. Deletions cut 2 bases from V and 10 bases from J, with 15 bases between. The germline V gene has CDR1 SGHTA and CDR2 FQGNSA. The CDR3 is CASSLTYTKREQFF. CDR3 DNA sequence: TGTGCCAGCAGCTTAACCTATACGAAGCGAGAGCAGTTCTTC.

In its sample, this clonotype was seen a few times. The gene calls are TRBV5-1 and TRBJ1-1; TRBD1 matches at 9 bases. The CDR3 has 17 amino acids. V shed 4 bases, J shed 6 bases, and the junction held 16 bases outside the gene matches. The germline V gene has CDR1 SGHRS and CDR2 YFSETQ. The CDR3 DNA sequence: TGCGCCAGCAGCCCCGGGACAGGGACCAGGGTCACGCCTGAAGCTTTCTTT. Amino acids: CASSPGTGTRVTPEAFF.

J is TRBJ2-3 and V is TRBV29-1; TRBD1 aligns across 10 bases. The ends lost 6 bases at V and 2 bases at J; junction bases unmatched: 5. CDR3 length: 14 residues. CDR1 SQVTM and CDR2 ANQGSEA come from the germline V gene. The CDR3 region is CSVWTGGPTDTQYF. The CDR3 bases are TGCAGCGTCTGGACAGGGGGGCCCACAGATACGCAGTATTTT.

This clonotype was counted between two and nine times. The chain carries TRBV5-4 and TRBJ1-5, with 10 positions matching TRBD1. Germline lookup yields CDR1 SGHNT and CDR2 YYREEE (reference sequence). V was clipped by 3 bases and J by 8 bases; unmatched bases: 2. The CDR3 consists of 13 residues. CDR3 coding DNA: TGTGCCAGCAGCTCGGACAGGGGGGAGCCCCAGCATTTT. Translating gives CASSSDRGEPQHF. The full variable domain, in which reference TRBV5-4 and TRBJ1-5 provide the parts outside the CDR3, is ETGVTQSPTHLIKTRGQQVTLRCSSQSGHNTVSWYQQALGQGPQFIFQYYREEENGRGNFPPRFSGLQFPNYSSELNVNALELDDSALYLCASSSDRGEPQHFGDGTRLSIL.